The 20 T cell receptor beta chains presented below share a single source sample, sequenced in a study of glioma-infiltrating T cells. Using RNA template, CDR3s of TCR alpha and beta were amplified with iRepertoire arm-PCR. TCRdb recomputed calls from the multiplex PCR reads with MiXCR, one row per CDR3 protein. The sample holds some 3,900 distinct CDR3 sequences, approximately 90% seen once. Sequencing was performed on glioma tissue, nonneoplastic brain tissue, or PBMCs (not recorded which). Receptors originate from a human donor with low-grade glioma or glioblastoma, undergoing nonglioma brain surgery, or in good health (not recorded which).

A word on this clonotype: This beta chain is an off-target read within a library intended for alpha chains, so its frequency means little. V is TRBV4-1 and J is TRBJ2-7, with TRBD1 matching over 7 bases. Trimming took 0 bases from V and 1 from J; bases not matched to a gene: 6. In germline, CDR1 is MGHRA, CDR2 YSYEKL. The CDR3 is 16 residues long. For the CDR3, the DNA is TGCGCCAGCAGCCAAGAAGTAGGGACAGTGTCCTACGAGCAGTACTTC. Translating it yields CASSQEVGTVSYEQYF.

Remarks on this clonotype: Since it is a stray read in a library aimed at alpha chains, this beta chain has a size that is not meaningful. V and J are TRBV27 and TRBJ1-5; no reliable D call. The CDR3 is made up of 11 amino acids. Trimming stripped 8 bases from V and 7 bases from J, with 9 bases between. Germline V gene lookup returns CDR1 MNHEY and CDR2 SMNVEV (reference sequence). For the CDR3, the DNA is TGTGCCAGCCCACCCAAGCAGCCCCAGCATTTT. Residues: CASPPKQPQHF.

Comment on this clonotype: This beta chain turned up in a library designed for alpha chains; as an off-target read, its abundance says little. CDR3 region: CASSYSFTSPQFF. CDR3 coding DNA: TGTGCCAGCAGTTACTCCTTTACTAGCCCGCAGTTCTTC. This rearrangement joins TRBV6-2 or TRBV6-3 to TRBJ2-1, with TRBD2 as a possible D gene (6 bases). Germline V gene data show CDR1 as MNHEY and CDR2 as SVGEGT. The ends were cut back, 0 bases at V and 12 bases at J, with 12 bases in the middle. This CDR3 has 13 residues.

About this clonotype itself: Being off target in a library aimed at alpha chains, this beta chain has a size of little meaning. The CDR3 is CASSQEWQQGDQPQHF. CDR3 nucleotide sequence: TGTGCCAGCAGCCAAGAATGGCAACAGGGGGATCAGCCCCAGCATTTT. The chain couples TRBV4-2 to TRBJ1-5, with 8 nucleotides matching TRBD1. The CDR3 is 16 amino acids. J lost 5 bases, V lost 0 bases, and 6 bases had no gene match. Germline CDR1 and CDR2: LGHNA and YNFKEQ.

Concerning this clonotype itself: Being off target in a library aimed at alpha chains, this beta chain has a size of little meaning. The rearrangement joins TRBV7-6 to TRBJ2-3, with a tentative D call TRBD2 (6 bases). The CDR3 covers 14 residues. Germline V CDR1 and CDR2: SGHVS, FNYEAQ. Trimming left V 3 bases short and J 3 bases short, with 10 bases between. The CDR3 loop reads CASSLEGRTDTQYF. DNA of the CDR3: TGTGCCAGCAGCTTGGAGGGTAGAACAGATACGCAGTATTTT.

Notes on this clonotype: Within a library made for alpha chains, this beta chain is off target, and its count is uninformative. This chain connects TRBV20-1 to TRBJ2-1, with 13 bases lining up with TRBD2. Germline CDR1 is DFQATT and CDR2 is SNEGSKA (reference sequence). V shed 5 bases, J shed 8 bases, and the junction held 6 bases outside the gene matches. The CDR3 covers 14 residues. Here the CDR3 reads CSAETSGGAHEQFF. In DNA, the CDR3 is TGCAGTGCTGAAACTAGCGGGGGGGCCCATGAGCAGTTCTTC.

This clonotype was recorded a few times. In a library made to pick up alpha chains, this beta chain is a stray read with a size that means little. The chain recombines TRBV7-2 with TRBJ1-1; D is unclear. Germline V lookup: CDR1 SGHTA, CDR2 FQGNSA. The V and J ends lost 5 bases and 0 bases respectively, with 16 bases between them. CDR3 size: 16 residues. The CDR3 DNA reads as TGTGCCAGCAGCCCACGCGGCTATTTCATGAACACTGAAGCTTTCTTT. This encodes CASSPRGYFMNTEAFF.

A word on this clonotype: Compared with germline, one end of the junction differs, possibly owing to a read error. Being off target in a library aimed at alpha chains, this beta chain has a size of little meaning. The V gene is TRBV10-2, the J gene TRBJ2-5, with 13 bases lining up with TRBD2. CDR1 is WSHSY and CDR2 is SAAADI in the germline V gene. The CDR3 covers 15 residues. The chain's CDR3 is CASSTETSGRKTQYF. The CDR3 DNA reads TGCGCCAGCAGTACGGAGACTAGCGGGAGGAAGACTCAGTACTTC.

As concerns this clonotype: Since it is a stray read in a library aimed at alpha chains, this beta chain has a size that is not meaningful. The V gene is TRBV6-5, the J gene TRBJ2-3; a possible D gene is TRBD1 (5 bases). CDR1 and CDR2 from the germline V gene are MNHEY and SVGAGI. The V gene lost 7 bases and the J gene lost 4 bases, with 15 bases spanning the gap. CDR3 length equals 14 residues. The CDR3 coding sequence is TGTGCCAGCACCCTAGGGCAGGGTTCAGATACGCAGTATTTT. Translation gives CASTLGQGSDTQYF.

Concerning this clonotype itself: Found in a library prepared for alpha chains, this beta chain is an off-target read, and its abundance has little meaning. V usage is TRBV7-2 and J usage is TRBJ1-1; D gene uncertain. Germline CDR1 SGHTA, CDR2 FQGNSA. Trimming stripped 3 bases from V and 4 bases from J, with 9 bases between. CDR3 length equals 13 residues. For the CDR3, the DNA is TGTGCCAGCAGCTTTAACGGGCTCACTGAAGCTTTCTTT. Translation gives CASSFNGLTEAFF. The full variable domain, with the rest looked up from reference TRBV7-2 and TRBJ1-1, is GAGVSQSPSNKVTEKGKDVELRCDPISGHTALYWYRQSLGQGLEFLIYFQGNSAPDKSGLPSDRFSAERTGGSVSTLTIQRTQQEDSAVYLCASSFNGLTEAFFGQGTRLTVV.

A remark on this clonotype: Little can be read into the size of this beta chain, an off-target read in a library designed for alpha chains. The CDR3 loop is CASTQGTEAFF. DNA of the CDR3: TGTGCCAGCACTCAGGGCACTGAAGCTTTCTTT. V and J are TRBV6-2 or TRBV6-3 and TRBJ1-1; TRBD1 might be the D (5 bases). In germline, CDR1 is MNHEY, CDR2 SVGEGT. The CDR3 extends over 11 amino acids. The ends were cut back, 7 bases at V and 4 bases at J, with 7 bases in the middle.

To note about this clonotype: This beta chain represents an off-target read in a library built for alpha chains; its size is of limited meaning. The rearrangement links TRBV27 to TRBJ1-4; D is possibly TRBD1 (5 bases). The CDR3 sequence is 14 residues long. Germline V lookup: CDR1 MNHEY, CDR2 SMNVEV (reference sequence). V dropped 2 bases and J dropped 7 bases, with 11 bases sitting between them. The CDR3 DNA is TGTGCCAGCAGTTTACAGGGTCCTGGTGAAAAACTGTTTTTT. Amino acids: CASSLQGPGEKLFF.

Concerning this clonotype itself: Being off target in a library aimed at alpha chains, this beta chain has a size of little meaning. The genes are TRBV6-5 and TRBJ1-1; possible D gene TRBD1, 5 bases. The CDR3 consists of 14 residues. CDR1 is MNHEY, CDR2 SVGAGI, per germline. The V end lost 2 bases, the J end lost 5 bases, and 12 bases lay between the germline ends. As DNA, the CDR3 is TGTGCCAGCAGTTACACGCCGGGGGGTACTGAAGCTTTCTTT. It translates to CASSYTPGGTEAFF.

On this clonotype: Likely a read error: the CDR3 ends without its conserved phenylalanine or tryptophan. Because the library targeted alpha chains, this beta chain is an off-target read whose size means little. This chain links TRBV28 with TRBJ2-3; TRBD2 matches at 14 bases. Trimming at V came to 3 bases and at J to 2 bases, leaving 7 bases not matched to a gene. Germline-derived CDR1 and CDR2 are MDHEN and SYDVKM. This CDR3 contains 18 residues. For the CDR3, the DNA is TGTGCCAGCAGTTTTCCCCGACTAGCGGGAGGGCCCACAGATACGCAGTATCTT. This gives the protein CASSFPRLAGGPTDTQYL.

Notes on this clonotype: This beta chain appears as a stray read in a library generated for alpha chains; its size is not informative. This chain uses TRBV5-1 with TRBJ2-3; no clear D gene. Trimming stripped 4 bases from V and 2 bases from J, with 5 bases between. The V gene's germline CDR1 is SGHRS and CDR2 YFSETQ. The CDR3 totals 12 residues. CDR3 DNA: TGCGCCAGCAGCAGCCCCACAGATACGCAGTATTTT. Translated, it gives CASSSPTDTQYF.

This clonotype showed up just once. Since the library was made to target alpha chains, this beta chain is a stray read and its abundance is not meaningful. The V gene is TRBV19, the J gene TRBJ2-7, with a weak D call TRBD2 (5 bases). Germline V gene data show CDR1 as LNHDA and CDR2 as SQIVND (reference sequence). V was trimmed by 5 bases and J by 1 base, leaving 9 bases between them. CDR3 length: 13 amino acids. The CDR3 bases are TGTGCCAGTAGTCCCACGGGGTCCTACGAGCAGTACTTC. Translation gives CASSPTGSYEQYF. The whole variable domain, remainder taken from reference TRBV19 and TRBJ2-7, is DGGITQSPKYLFRKEGQNVTLSCEQNLNHDAMYWYRQDPGQGLRLIYYSQIVNDFQKGDIAEGYSVSREKKESFPLTVTSAQKNPTAFYLCASSPTGSYEQYFGPGTRLTVT.

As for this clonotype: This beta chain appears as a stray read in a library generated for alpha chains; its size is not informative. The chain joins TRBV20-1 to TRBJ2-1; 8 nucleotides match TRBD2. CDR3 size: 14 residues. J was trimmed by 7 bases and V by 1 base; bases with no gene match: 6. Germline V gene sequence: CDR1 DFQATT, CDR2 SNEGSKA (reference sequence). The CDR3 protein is CSARVLADVNEQFF. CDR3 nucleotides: TGCAGTGCTAGAGTACTAGCGGACGTGAATGAGCAGTTCTTC.

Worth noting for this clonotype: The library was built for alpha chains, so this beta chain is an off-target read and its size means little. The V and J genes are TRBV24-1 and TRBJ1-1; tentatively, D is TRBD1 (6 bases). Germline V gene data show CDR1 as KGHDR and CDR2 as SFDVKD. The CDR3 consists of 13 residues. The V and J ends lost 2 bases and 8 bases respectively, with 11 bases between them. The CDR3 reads CATSDYRAEEAFF. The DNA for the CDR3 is TGTGCCACCAGTGATTACAGGGCCGAGGAAGCTTTCTTT.

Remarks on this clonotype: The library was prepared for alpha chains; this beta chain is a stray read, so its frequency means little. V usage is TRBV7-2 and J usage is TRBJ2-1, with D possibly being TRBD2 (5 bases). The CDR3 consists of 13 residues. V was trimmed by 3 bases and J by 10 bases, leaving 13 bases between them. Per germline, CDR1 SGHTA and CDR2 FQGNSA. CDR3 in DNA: TGTGCCAGCAGCTTTTTAGAGGGTAACGAGCAGTTCTTC. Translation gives CASSFLEGNEQFF.

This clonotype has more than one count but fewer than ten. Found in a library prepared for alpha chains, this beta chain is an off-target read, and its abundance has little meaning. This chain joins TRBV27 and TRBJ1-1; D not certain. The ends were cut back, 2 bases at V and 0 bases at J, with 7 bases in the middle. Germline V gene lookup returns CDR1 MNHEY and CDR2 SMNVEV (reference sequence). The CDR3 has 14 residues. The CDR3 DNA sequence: TGTGCCAGCAGTTTAAACAGCATGAACACTGAAGCTTTCTTT. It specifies CASSLNSMNTEAFF.